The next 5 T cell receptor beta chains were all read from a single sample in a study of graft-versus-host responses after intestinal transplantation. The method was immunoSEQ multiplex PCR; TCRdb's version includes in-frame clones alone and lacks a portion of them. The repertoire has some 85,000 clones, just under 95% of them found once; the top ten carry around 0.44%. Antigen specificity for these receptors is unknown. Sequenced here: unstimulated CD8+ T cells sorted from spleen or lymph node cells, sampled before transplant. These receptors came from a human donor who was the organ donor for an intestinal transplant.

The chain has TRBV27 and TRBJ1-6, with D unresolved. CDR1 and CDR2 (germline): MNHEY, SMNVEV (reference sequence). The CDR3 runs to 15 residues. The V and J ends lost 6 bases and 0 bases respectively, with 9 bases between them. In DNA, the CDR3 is TGTGCCAGCAGCCTGGGGAGCTCCTATAATTCACCCCTCCACTTT. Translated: CASSLGSSYNSPLHF.

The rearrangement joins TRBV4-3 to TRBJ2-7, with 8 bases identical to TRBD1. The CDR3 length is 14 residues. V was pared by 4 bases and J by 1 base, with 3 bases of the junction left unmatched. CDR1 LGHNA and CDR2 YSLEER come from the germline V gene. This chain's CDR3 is CASSPRQGSYEQYF. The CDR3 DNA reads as TGCGCCAGCAGCCCGCGACAGGGGTCCTACGAGCAGTACTTC.

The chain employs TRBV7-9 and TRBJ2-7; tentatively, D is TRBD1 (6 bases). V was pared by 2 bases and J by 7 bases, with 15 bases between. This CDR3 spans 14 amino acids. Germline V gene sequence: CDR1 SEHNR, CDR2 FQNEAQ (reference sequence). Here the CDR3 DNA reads TGTGCCAGCAGCTTAAGGGGGAACCCTGGGGAGCAGTACTTC. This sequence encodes CASSLRGNPGEQYF.

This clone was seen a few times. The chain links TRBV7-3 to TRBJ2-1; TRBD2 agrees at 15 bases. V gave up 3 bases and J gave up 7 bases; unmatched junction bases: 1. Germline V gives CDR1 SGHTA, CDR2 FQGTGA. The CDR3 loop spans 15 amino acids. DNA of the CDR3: TGTGCCAGCAGCTTGGGACTAGCGGGGGGTAATGAGCAGTTCTTC. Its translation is CASSLGLAGGNEQFF.

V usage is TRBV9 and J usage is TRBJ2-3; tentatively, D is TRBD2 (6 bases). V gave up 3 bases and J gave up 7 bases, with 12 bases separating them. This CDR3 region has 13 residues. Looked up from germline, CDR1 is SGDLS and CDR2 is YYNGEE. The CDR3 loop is CASSAEGPYTQYF. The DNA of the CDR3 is TGTGCCAGCAGCGCGGAGGGACCTTATACGCAGTATTTT.